This T cell receptor beta chain was observed in a study of T cells in Graves' hyperthyroidism and ophthalmopathy. Study conclusions and caveats: Progression to ophthalmopathy was predicted a median of 6.5 months early.

Comments on this clonotype: Its antigen is currently unknown.

RNA transcripts gave rise to amplified TCR beta CDR3 regions. The HTBI primer set was used in a first-round RT-PCR of the TCR CDR3. TCRdb redid the calling of the multiplex PCR reads with MiXCR, one entry per CDR3 protein. The repertoire has more than 300,000 distinct CDR3 sequences, roughly 14% of them found once; the top ten carry 11%. This CDR3 contains 16 residues. Trimming cost V 5 bases and J 4 bases; bases outside gene matches: 5. Germline loops: CDR1 WNHNN, CDR2 SYGVQD (reference sequence). Sequenced material: blood. The rearrangement joins TRBV10-1 to TRBJ2-6; 10 nucleotides align to TRBD1. This TCR came from a woman aged 55-69 years with Graves' hyperthyroidism. The CDR3 loop is CASSPDRGQGANVLTF. Here the CDR3 DNA reads TGCGCCAGCAGTCCAGACAGGGGGCAGGGGGCCAACGTCCTGACTTTC.